Given below is one TCR beta chain in context. This entry belongs to a study of blood T cell repertoires in COVID-19. Study as a whole: COVID-19 samples from acute and convalescent phases originated in the United States, Italy and Spain. In each case, the material was cDNA or gDNA derived from T cells, B-cell-depleted T cells, or PBMCs.

As originally analysed: Scientists estimated how many nucleated cells there were by amplifying reference gene primers. Produced via immunoSEQ multiplex PCR; TCRdb's table is partial and in-frame only. That table supplies the V and J calls and clone size; D and trimming were determined from the DNA. The sample carries some 340,000 clones, more than 70% recorded once. V shed 0 bases, J shed 3 bases, and the junction held 7 bases outside the gene matches. Germline assignment: CDR1 SGHKS and CDR2 YYEKEE (reference sequence). The CDR3 length is 16 residues. The clonotype originates from a man aged 25 to 40 with active or convalescent COVID-19. V gene TRBV5-5 combines with J gene TRBJ2-3; 7 bases line up with TRBD1. The specimen was peripheral blood. The CDR3 loop is CASSLGLQGKTDTQYF. In DNA, the CDR3 is TGTGCCAGCAGCTTGGGTCTACAGGGGAAAACAGATACGCAGTATTTT.